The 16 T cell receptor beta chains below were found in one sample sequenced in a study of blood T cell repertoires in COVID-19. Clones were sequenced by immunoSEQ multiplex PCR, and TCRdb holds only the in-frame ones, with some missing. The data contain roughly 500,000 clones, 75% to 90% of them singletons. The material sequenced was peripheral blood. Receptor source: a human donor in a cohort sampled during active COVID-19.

The CDR3 sequence is CASSLSGQGGYEQYF. The CDR3 DNA reads TGTGCCAGCAGCTTATCGGGACAGGGGGGGTACGAGCAGTACTTC. The V call is TRBV7-2, the J call TRBJ2-7; 11 bases line up with TRBD1. Trimming removed 2 bases from V and 4 bases from J; junction bases left unmatched: 4. Germline V gene data show CDR1 as SGHTA and CDR2 as FQGNSA. The CDR3 has 15 residues. The full variable domain, completed using reference TRBV7-2 and TRBJ2-7, is GAGVSQSPSNKVTEKGKDVELRCDPISGHTALYWYRQSLGQGLEFLIYFQGNSAPDKSGLPSDRFSAERTGGSVSTLTIQRTQQEDSAVYLCASSLSGQGGYEQYFGPGTRLTVT.

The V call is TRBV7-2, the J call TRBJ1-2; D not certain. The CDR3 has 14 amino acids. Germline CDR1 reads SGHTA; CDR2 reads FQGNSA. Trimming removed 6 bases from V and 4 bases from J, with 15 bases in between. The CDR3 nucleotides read TGTGCCAGCAGACTAGCATTGGCCGTCTATGGCTACACCTTC. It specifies CASRLALAVYGYTF.

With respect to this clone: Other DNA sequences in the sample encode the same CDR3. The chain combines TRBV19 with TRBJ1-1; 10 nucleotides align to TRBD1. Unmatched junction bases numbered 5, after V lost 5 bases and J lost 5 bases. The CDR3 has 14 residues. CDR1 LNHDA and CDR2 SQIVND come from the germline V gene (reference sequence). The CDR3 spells CASSPGQGGTEAFF. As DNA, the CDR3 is TGTGCCAGTAGTCCCGGACAGGGGGGAACTGAAGCTTTCTTT.

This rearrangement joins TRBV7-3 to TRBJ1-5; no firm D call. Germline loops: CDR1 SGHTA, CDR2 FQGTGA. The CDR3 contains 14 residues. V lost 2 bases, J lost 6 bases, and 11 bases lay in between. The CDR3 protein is CASSLSPVLQPQHF. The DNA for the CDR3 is TGTGCCAGCAGCTTATCTCCGGTACTTCAGCCCCAGCATTTT.

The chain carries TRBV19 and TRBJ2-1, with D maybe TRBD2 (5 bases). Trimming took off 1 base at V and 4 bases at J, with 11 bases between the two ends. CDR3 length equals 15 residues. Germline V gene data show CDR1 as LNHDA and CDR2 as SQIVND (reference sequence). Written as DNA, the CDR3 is TGTGCCAGTAGTATAGCAGCGGACTTATACAATGAGCAGTTCTTC. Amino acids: CASSIAADLYNEQFF.

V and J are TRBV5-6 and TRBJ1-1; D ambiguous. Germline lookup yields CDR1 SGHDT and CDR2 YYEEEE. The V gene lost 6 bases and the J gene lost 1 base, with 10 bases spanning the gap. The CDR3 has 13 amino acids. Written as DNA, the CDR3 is TGTGCCAGCACTCCGGGAGCGAACACTGAAGCTTTCTTT. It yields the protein CASTPGANTEAFF.

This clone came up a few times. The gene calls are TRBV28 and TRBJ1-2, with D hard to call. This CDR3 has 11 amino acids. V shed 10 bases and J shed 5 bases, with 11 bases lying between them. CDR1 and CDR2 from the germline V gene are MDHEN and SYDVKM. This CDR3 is CATLMEYGYTF. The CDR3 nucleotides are TGTGCCACCCTAATGGAGTATGGCTACACCTTC.

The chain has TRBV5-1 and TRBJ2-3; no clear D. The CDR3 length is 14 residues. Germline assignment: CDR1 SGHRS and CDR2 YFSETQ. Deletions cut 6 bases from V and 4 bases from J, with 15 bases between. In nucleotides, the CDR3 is TGCGCCAGCACCTCGGTGGGTGGGCCAGATACGCAGTATTTT. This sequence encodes CASTSVGGPDTQYF.

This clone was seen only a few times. The CDR3 loop reads CASSSSPVHVGEQFF. In DNA, the CDR3 is TGTGCCAGCAGCTCTTCCCCCGTCCATGTGGGCGAGCAGTTCTTC. V is TRBV7-3 and J is TRBJ2-1, with no clear D. The germline gives CDR1 SGHTA, CDR2 FQGTGA. Trimming shortened V by 4 bases and J by 10 bases, and 20 bases separated the two germline ends. The CDR3 extends over 15 amino acids.

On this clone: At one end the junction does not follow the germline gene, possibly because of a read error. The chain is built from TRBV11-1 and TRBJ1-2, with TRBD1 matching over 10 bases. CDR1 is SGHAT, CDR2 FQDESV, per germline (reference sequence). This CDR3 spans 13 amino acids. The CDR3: CASSLAGTGAVIF. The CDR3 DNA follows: TGTGCCAGCAGCTTAGCCGGGACAGGGGCCGTAATCTTC. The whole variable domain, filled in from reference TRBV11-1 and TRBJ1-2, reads EAEVAQSPRYKITEKSQAVAFWCDPISGHATLYWYRQILGQGPELLVQFQDESVVDDSQLPKDRFSAERLKGVDSTLKIQPAELGDSAMYLCASSLAGTGAVIFGSGTRLTVV.

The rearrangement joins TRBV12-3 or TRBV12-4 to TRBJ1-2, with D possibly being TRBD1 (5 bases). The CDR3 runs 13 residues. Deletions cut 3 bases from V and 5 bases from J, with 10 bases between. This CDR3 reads CASSFGAGYGYTF. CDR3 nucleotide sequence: TGTGCCAGCAGTTTTGGGGCTGGGTATGGCTACACCTTC.

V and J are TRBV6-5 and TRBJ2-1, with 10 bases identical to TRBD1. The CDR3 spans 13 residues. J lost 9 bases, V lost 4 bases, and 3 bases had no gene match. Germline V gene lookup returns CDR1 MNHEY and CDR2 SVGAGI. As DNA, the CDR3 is TGTGCCAGCAGTTTCCGGGACAGGGGTGAGCAGTTCTTC. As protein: CASSFRDRGEQFF.

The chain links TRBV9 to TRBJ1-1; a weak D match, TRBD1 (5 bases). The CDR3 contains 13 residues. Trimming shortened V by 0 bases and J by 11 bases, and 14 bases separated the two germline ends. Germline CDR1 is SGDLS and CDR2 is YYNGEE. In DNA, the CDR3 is TGTGCCAGCAGCGTAGTTACCAGGGCGGACGCTTTCTTT. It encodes CASSVVTRADAFF. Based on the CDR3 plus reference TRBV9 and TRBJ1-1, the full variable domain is DSGVTQTPKHLITATGQRVTLRCSPRSGDLSVYWYQQSLDQGLQFLIQYYNGEERAKGNILERFSAQQFPDLHSELNLSSLELGDSALYFCASSVVTRADAFFGQGTRLTVV.

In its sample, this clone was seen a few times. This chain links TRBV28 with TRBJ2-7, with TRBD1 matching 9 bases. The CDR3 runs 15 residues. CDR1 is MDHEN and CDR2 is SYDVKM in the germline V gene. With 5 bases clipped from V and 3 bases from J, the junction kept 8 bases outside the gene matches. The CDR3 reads CASSGQGPPRYEQYF. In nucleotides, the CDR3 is TGTGCCAGCAGTGGACAGGGGCCGCCTCGCTACGAGCAGTACTTC.

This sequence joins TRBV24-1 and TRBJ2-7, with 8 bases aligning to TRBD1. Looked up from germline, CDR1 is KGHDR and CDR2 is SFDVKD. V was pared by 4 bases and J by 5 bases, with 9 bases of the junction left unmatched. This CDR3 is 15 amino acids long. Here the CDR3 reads CATSDPGQGSHEQYF. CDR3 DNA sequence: TGTGCCACCAGTGACCCAGGACAGGGTTCACACGAGCAGTACTTC.

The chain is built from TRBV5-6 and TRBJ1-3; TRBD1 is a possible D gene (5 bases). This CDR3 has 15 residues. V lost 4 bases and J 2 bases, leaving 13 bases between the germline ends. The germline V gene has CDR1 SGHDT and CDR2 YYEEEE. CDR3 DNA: TGTGCCAGCAGCCCGGGGGTGAGAGCTGGAAACACCATATATTTT. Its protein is CASSPGVRAGNTIYF.